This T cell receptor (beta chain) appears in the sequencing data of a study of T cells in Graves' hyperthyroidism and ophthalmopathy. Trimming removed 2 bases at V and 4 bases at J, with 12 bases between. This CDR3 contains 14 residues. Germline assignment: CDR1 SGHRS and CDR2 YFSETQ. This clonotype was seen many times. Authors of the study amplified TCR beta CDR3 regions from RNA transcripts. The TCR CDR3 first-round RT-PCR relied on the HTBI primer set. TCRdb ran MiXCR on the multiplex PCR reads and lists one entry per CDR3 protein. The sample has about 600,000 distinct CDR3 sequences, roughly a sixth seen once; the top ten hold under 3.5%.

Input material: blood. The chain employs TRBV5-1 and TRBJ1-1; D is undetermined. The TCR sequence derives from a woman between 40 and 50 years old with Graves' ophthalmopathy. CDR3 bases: TGCGCCAGCAGCTTCCAGGCCCTCGGCACTGAAGCTTTCTTT. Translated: CASSFQALGTEAFF.